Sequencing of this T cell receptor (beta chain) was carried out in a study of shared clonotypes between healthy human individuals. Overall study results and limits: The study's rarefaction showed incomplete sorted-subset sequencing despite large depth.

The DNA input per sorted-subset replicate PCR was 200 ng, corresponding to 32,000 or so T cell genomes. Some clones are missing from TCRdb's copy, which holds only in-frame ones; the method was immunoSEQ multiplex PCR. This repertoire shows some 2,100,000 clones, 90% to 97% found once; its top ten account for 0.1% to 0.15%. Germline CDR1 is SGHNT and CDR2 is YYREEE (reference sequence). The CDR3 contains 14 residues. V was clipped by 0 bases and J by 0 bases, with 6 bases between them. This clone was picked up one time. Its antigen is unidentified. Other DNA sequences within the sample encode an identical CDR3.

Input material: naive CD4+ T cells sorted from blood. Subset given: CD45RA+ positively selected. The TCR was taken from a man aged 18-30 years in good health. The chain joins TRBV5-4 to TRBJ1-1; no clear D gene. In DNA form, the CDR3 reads TGTGCCAGCAGCTTGGTAGGACTGAACACTGAAGCTTTCTTT. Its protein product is CASSLVGLNTEAFF.